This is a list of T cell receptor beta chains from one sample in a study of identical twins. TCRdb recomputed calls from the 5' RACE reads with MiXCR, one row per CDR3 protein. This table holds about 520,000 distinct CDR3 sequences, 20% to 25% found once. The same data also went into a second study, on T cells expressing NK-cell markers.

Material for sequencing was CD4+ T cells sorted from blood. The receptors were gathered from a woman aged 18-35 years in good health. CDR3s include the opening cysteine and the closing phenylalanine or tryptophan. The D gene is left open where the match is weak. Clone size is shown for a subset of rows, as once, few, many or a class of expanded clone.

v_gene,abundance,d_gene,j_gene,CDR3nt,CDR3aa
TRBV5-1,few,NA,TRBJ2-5,TGCGCCAGCAGCCCCTCCGTGTACCAAGAGACCCAGTACTTC,CASSPSVYQETQYF
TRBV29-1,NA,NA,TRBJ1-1,TGCAGCGTTGACAGGGCCGGGAACACTGAAGCTTTCTTT,CSVDRAGNTEAFF
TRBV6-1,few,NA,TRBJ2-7,TGTGCCAGCAGTCTCCAGGCTCTACCCTACGAGCAGTACTTC,CASSLQALPYEQYF
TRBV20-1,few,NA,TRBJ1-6,TGCAGTGCTAGAGATTCCCGTGCCTCCTATAATTCACCCCTCCACTTT,CSARDSRASYNSPLHF
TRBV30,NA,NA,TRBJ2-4,TGTGCCTGGAGTTCAGGGCATAGCAAAAACATTCAGTACTTC,CAWSSGHSKNIQYF
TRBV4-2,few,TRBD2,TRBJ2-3,TGTGCCAGCAGCCAAAGGACTAGCGGGGCAGATACGCAGTATTTT,CASSQRTSGADTQYF
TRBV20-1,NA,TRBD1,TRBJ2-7,TGCAGTGCCCGGGACAGGGTCTCCTACGAGCAGTACTTC,CSARDRVSYEQYF
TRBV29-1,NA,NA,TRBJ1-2,TGCAGCGTCCAGGGAGACTATGGCTACACCTTC,CSVQGDYGYTF
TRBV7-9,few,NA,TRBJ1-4,TGTGCCAGCAGCTTCGGCGAGAGCGAGGGTGAAAAACTGTTTTTT,CASSFGESEGEKLFF
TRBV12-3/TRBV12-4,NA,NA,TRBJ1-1,TGTGCCAGCAGTTTGAAAACAGGGAGGAACACTGAAGCTTTCTTT,CASSLKTGRNTEAFF
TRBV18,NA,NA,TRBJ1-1,TGTGCCAGCTCACCCTCCGGGGGGAGGAACACTGAAGCTTTCTTT,CASSPSGGRNTEAFF
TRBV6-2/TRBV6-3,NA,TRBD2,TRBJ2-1,TGTGCCAGCAGACTTACCCTAGGACTAGCGGGGGCCCCGAGCTCCTACAATGAGCAGTTCTTC,CASRLTLGLAGAPSSYNEQFF
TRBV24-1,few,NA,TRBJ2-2,TGTGCCACCAGTGACGGCCGCCGACTGTCCGGGGAGCTGTTTTTT,CATSDGRRLSGELFF
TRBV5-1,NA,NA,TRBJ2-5,TGCGCCAGCAGCGGGGGGTCAACAGAGACCCAGTACTTC,CASSGGSTETQYF
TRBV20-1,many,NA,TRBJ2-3,TGCAGTGCTATTGGAAGACCTAGCACAGATACGCAGTATTTT,CSAIGRPSTDTQYF
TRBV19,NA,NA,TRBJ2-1,TGTGCCAGTAGTATAGTCGCGGGGGCCAACAATGAGCAGTTCTTC,CASSIVAGANNEQFF
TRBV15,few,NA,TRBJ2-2,TGTGCCACCAGCGGGGACCAGAACACCGGGGAGCTGTTT,CATSGDQNTGELF
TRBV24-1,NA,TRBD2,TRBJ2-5,TGTGCCACCAGTGTACTGAGCGGGGGGGGAGAGACCCAGTACTTC,CATSVLSGGGETQYF
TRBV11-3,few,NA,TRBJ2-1,TGTGCCAGCAGCCAGTCACAGATTTTAAGGTATGAGCAGTTCTTC,CASSQSQILRYEQFF
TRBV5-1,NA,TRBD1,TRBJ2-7,TGCGCCAGCAGCTTGCAGGGGACAGGTGCCCTAGAGCAGTACTTC,CASSLQGTGALEQYF
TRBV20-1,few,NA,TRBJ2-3,TGCAGTTTGGGACGCGGCACAGATACGCAGTATTTT,CSLGRGTDTQYF
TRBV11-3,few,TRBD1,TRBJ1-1,TGTGCCAGCAGCTTAGAGGGACAGGGAGAAGCTTTCTTT,CASSLEGQGEAFF
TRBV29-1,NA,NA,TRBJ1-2,TGCAGCGTTGAAGATGGGCGGCGCTATGGCTACACCTTC,CSVEDGRRYGYTF
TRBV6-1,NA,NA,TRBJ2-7,TGTGCCAGCACCCAAGCCTCCTACGAGCAGTACTTC,CASTQASYEQYF
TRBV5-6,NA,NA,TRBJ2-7,TGTGCCAGCAGCTTCGGCAGGGTCCACGAGCAGTACTTC,CASSFGRVHEQYF
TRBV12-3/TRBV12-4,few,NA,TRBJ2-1,TGTGCCAGCAGTTTAGGGACGGGGAACAATGAGCAGTTCTTC,CASSLGTGNNEQFF
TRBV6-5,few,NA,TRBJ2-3,TGTGCCAGCAGTTACTCAACGACAGGCAGGGTAGCGGATACGCAGTATTTT,CASSYSTTGRVADTQYF
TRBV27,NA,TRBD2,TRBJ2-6,TGTGCCAGCAGTCTCCGACTAGCGCCCGTCTATGAGGCCAACGTCCTGACTTTC,CASSLRLAPVYEANVLTF
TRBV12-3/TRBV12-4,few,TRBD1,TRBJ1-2,TGTGCCAGCAGTATTAGACAGGGAGGCGGCTACACCTTC,CASSIRQGGGYTF
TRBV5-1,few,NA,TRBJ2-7,TGCGCCAGCAGCTCGCGGGTAGGGGACTACGAGCAGTACTTC,CASSSRVGDYEQYF
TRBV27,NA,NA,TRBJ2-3,TGTGCCAGCAGTTTTTCGCCTGGAGATACGCAGTATTTT,CASSFSPGDTQYF
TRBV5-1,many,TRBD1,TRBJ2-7,TGCGCCAGCAGACTACCGGGACAGGGGTCCGACGAGCAGTACTTC,CASRLPGQGSDEQYF